Shown below are 5 T cell receptor beta chains from a single sample sequenced in a study of PD-1 and CTLA-4 blockade in melanoma. This table comes from immunoSEQ multiplex PCR, and its TCRdb copy is limited to in-frame clones, with some not included. The sample carries over 25,000 clones, approximately 88% recorded once. Material: CD8+ T cells from peripheral blood, obtained before anti-PD-1 treatment. These receptors were obtained from a human donor with melanoma.

CDR3 sequence: CATSALTGTNNEQYF. The CDR3 nucleotides are TGTGCCACCAGCGCGTTAACCGGGACAAACAACGAGCAGTACTTC. The chain has TRBV15 and TRBJ2-7; tentatively, D is TRBD1 (6 bases). V lost 5 bases and J 5 bases, leaving 19 bases between the germline ends. Looked up from germline, CDR1 is LNHNV and CDR2 is YYDKDF (reference sequence). This CDR3 is built from 15 residues.

In nucleotides, the CDR3 is TGTGCCAGCAGTTTAAGTGTTCAAGTTACGGCCGGGGAGCTGTTTTTT. This codes for CASSLSVQVTAGELFF. This chain joins TRBV28 and TRBJ2-2; D is unclear. CDR3 length: 16 residues. The V gene lost 2 bases and the J gene lost 6 bases, with 16 bases spanning the gap. From germline, CDR1 is MDHEN and CDR2 SYDVKM.

The V gene is TRBV24-1, the J gene TRBJ2-3; D possibly corresponds to TRBD2 (6 bases). Germline CDR1 reads KGHDR; CDR2 reads SFDVKD. V lost 1 base and J 6 bases, leaving 16 bases between the germline ends. This CDR3 has 16 amino acids. CDR3: CATSDLGRGLHDTQYF. DNA of the CDR3: TGTGCCACCAGTGATTTAGGGCGGGGCCTCCACGATACGCAGTATTTT.

J is TRBJ2-7 and V is TRBV30, with D possibly being TRBD1 (7 bases). The ends were cut back, 0 bases at V and 5 bases at J, with 14 bases in the middle. CDR3 length: 14 amino acids. Germline values: CDR1 GTSNPN, CDR2 SVGIG (reference sequence). CDR3 nucleotides: TGTGCCTGGAGTGTATGGGCAGGGGGGCACGAGCAGTACTTC. Translation gives CAWSVWAGGHEQYF.

V and J are TRBV7-9 and TRBJ1-3; 7 bases agree with TRBD1. The CDR3 runs 14 residues. Germline loops: CDR1 SEHNR, CDR2 FQNEAQ (reference sequence). With 8 bases clipped from V and 0 bases from J, the junction kept 4 bases outside the gene matches. CDR3: CASAGTASGNTIYF. The CDR3 DNA reads TGTGCCAGCGCGGGGACAGCCTCTGGAAACACCATATATTTT.